This entry lists 23 T cell receptor beta chains sequenced from one sample in a study of identical twins. TCRdb reprocessed the 5' RACE reads with MiXCR, giving one entry per CDR3 protein. The top ten clones hold about 0.3% of a sample with 1,800,000 or so distinct CDR3 sequences, around 33% of them seen once. Source material: cord blood. Receptors originate from a newborn girl in good health.

This clonotype showed up just a few times. This chain links TRBV5-6 with TRBJ2-5; D possibly corresponds to TRBD1 (5 bases). The germline CDR1 and CDR2 sequences are SGHDT and YYEEEE. V gave up 1 base and J gave up 1 base, with 17 bases separating them. CDR3 length: 17 amino acids. CDR3 loop: CASSLFGLDKIQETQYF. In DNA form, the CDR3 reads TGTGCCAGCAGCTTGTTTGGTTTGGACAAGATCCAAGAGACCCAGTACTTC.

This clonotype was seen a handful of times. The gene calls are TRBV4-1 and TRBJ2-1; unclear D gene. The CDR3 is made up of 14 amino acids. Germline V gene lookup returns CDR1 MGHRA and CDR2 YSYEKL. V dropped 5 bases and J dropped 5 bases, with 13 bases sitting between them. For the CDR3, the DNA is TGCGCCAGCAGCATCTCGGTCGGTAACAATGAGCAGTTCTTC. The encoded protein is CASSISVGNNEQFF.

The gene calls are TRBV28 and TRBJ2-1; 11 bases agree with TRBD2. The CDR3 covers 18 residues. Unmatched junction bases numbered 5, after V lost 1 base and J lost 0 bases. Germline loops: CDR1 MDHEN, CDR2 SYDVKM. The CDR3 DNA sequence: TGTGCCAGCAGTTTATCTAGCGGGAGGACCAGCTCCTACAATGAGCAGTTCTTC. Translating it yields CASSLSSGRTSSYNEQFF.

V usage is TRBV20-1 and J usage is TRBJ2-7; tentative D call: TRBD1 (5 bases). The CDR3 loop spans 12 amino acids. The V gene's germline CDR1 is DFQATT and CDR2 SNEGSKA (reference sequence). The ends were cut back, 4 bases at V and 3 bases at J, with 10 bases in the middle. The CDR3 DNA sequence: TGCAGTGCTACGAAAGGGGTCTACGAGCAGTACTTC. Translating gives CSATKGVYEQYF.

V gene TRBV29-1 combines with J gene TRBJ2-1; the D is unclear. CDR3 length: 15 residues. Trimming removed 2 bases from V and 7 bases from J, with 18 bases in between. Germline CDR1 SQVTM, CDR2 ANQGSEA. CDR3 sequence reads: CSVESFGRSFNEQFF. The CDR3 DNA is TGCAGCGTTGAATCGTTTGGCCGATCGTTTAATGAGCAGTTCTTC.

Concerning this clonotype itself: This clone may be a read error of a much larger clone one base away. The chain uses TRBV29-1 and TRBJ1-2; D may be TRBD1 (5 bases). From germline, CDR1 is SQVTM and CDR2 ANQGSEA. CDR3 length: 11 amino acids. The CDR3 DNA reads as TGCGGCGTCAGGGCTAACTATGGCTACACCTTC. It yields the protein CGVRANYGYTF.

This clonotype has a count of ten or more. The J gene is TRBJ2-3, the V gene TRBV5-4; D is perhaps TRBD1 or TRBD2 (5 bases each). Germline CDR1 and CDR2: SGHNT and YYREEE (reference sequence). V lost 4 bases and J lost 0, with 9 bases in between. The CDR3 runs 14 residues. The CDR3 sequence: CASSRRDSTDTQYF. In DNA, the CDR3 is TGTGCCAGCAGCCGCCGGGACAGCACAGATACGCAGTATTTT. The variable domain in full, completed from reference TRBV5-4 and TRBJ2-3, reads ETGVTQSPTHLIKTRGQQVTLRCSSQSGHNTVSWYQQALGQGPQFIFQYYREEENGRGNFPPRFSGLQFPNYSSELNVNALELDDSALYLCASSRRDSTDTQYFGPGTRLTVL.

The chain has TRBV2 and TRBJ2-7; 7 nucleotides match TRBD1. Losses at the gene ends were 3 bases for V and 7 bases for J; bases not matched to a gene: 12. The germline V gene encodes CDR1 SNHLY and CDR2 FYNNEI. The CDR3 totals 15 residues. CDR3 region: CASSEVRGRYNEQYF. The CDR3 DNA reads TGTGCCAGCAGTGAGGTTAGGGGGCGGTACAATGAGCAGTACTTC.

This clonotype was seen once. The rearrangement joins TRBV25-1 to TRBJ1-2; a weak D match, TRBD1 (5 bases). CDR3 size: 14 residues. The germline V gene has CDR1 MGHDK and CDR2 SYGVNS. Trimming shortened V by 1 base and J by 4 bases, and 10 bases separated the two germline ends. The CDR3 sequence: CASSESGPSYGYTF. The CDR3 DNA is TGTGCCAGCAGTGAATCGGGACCCAGCTATGGCTACACCTTC.

V usage is TRBV20-1 and J usage is TRBJ1-6; D unclear. This CDR3 has 15 amino acids. Germline-derived CDR1 and CDR2 are DFQATT and SNEGSKA (reference sequence). V was trimmed by 1 base and J by 3 bases, leaving 10 bases between them. This chain's CDR3 is CSARVQTYYNSPLHF. For the CDR3, the DNA is TGCAGTGCTAGAGTACAGACTTACTATAATTCACCCCTCCACTTT.

This clonotype showed up just a few times. The CDR3 DNA is TGCGCCAGCAGCCAACATAGCGGGAAGGGTTACGAGCAGTACTTC. This translates into CASSQHSGKGYEQYF. The V call is TRBV5-1, the J call TRBJ2-7; 8 bases agree with TRBD2. V gave up 4 bases and J gave up 4 bases; unmatched junction bases: 10. This CDR3 spans 15 amino acids. From germline, CDR1 is SGHRS and CDR2 YFSETQ.

This clonotype has a handful of counts. The rearrangement joins TRBV5-4 to TRBJ2-3; TRBD2 agrees at 9 bases. Germline loops: CDR1 SGHNT, CDR2 YYREEE (reference sequence). The CDR3 sequence is 15 residues long. Trimming took 4 bases from V and 4 from J; bases not matched to a gene: 7. The CDR3 sequence is CASSPQAGGPDTQYF. CDR3 nucleotides: TGTGCCAGCAGCCCGCAAGCGGGGGGCCCAGATACGCAGTATTTT.

This clonotype was detected only a few times. The V and J genes are TRBV14 and TRBJ1-2; D is ambiguous. Trimming took 4 bases from V and 0 from J, leaving 12 bases between them. The CDR3 length is 15 residues. Germline lookup yields CDR1 SGHDN and CDR2 FVKESK. Here the CDR3 reads CASSPYWPANYGYTF. The CDR3, as DNA: TGTGCCAGCAGCCCCTACTGGCCGGCTAACTATGGCTACACCTTC.

This clonotype has just a few counts. The gene calls are TRBV10-1 and TRBJ2-5; D uncertain. The V gene's germline CDR1 is WNHNN and CDR2 SYGVQD (reference sequence). The CDR3 consists of 9 residues. Trimming cost V 9 bases and J 5 bases, with 4 bases left between them. DNA for the CDR3: TGCGCCAGGAACGAGACCCAGTACTTC. Translating it yields CARNETQYF.

This chain links TRBV5-1 with TRBJ2-1; 9 bases are shared with TRBD2. This CDR3 region has 17 residues. Losses at the gene ends were 5 bases for V and 3 bases for J; bases not matched to a gene: 12. Germline loops: CDR1 SGHRS, CDR2 YFSETQ. CDR3 residues: CASSWIRLAGFYNEQFF. CDR3 DNA sequence: TGCGCCAGCAGTTGGATCCGCCTAGCGGGATTCTACAATGAGCAGTTCTTC.

This clonotype was counted between two and nine times. The V call is TRBV7-8, the J call TRBJ1-4; D is unclear. This CDR3 is built from 13 residues. Germline CDR1 SGHVS, CDR2 FQNEAQ. The V end was cut by 5 bases, the J end by 3 bases, with 7 bases between. CDR3 loop: CASSLKSNEKLFF. CDR3 in DNA: TGTGCCAGCAGCCTAAAGTCTAATGAAAAACTGTTTTTT.

CDR3 sequence: CASSSSITGELFF. The CDR3 DNA sequence: TGTGCCAGCAGTAGTAGTATCACCGGGGAGCTGTTTTTT. The chain is built from TRBV27 and TRBJ2-2; no clear D. Germline lookup yields CDR1 MNHEY and CDR2 SMNVEV (reference sequence). V dropped 5 bases and J dropped 4 bases, with 8 bases sitting between them. The CDR3 has 13 amino acids.

This clonotype was recorded many times. This sequence joins TRBV27 and TRBJ2-5, with D unclear. CDR1 is MNHEY and CDR2 is SMNVEV in the germline V gene (reference sequence). The CDR3 sequence is 11 residues long. Trimming cost V 6 bases and J 7 bases, with 9 bases left between them. The CDR3 nucleotides are TGTGCCAGCAGCACCCTTGGGACCCAGTACTTC. This sequence encodes CASSTLGTQYF.

The chain has TRBV27 and TRBJ1-6, with 7 bases that match TRBD1. Trimming at V came to 6 bases and at J to 7 bases, leaving 6 bases not matched to a gene. The CDR3 runs to 14 residues. Germline CDR1 reads MNHEY; CDR2 reads SMNVEV (reference sequence). In nucleotides, the CDR3 is TGTGCCAGCAGCCATAGGGGGCCAAATTCACCCCTCCACTTT. Its protein product is CASSHRGPNSPLHF.

The rearrangement joins TRBV20-1 to TRBJ2-7, with D perhaps matching TRBD2 (6 bases). Germline loops: CDR1 DFQATT, CDR2 SNEGSKA (reference sequence). Trimming took 4 bases from V and 2 from J, leaving 12 bases between them. The CDR3 length is 13 residues. The CDR3 loop is CSANSGDTYEQYF. The CDR3 DNA sequence: TGCAGTGCTAATAGCGGCGACACCTACGAGCAGTACTTC.

This clonotype occurred a few times. The chain combines TRBV20-1 with TRBJ2-1; D is unclear. Deletions cut 3 bases from V and 8 bases from J, with 20 bases between. CDR3 size: 15 residues. Germline loops: CDR1 DFQATT, CDR2 SNEGSKA (reference sequence). The CDR3 DNA is TGCAGTGCTAGCTTTCAGACTCTGATTAGGGATGAGCAGTTCTTC. It specifies CSASFQTLIRDEQFF.

The V gene is TRBV27, the J gene TRBJ2-1, with 9 nucleotides matching TRBD2. J gave up 8 bases and V 5 bases, and 10 bases lay outside the gene matches. Germline CDR1 reads MNHEY; CDR2 reads SMNVEV (reference sequence). The CDR3 runs to 15 residues. CDR3 coding DNA: TGTGCCAGCAGTAAAAGCGGGGGGAGGTACGATGAGCAGTTCTTC. Translated, it gives CASSKSGGRYDEQFF.

This clonotype was seen more than once but under ten times. The V gene is TRBV7-2, the J gene TRBJ2-1; D unresolved. Germline CDR1 SGHTA, CDR2 FQGNSA. The germline V and J ends were trimmed by 2 bases and 12 bases, with 8 bases remaining between them. The CDR3 is 11 amino acids. In nucleotides, the CDR3 is TGTGCCAGCAGCTTAATAGGTCCGCAGTTCTTC. Protein product: CASSLIGPQFF.